One and the same sample provided the 4 T cell receptor beta chains below, sequenced in a study of blood T cell repertoires in COVID-19. The protocol was immunoSEQ multiplex PCR, while the TCRdb copy is restricted to in-frame clones and leaves out a portion. This table has roughly 250,000 clones, around 90% appearing once. The sample comprised peripheral blood. The receptors shown here come from a man aged 25 to 40 with COVID-19, enrolled during active disease.

The chain couples TRBV6-1 to TRBJ1-1; D gene ambiguous. This CDR3 has 13 amino acids. Trimming pared 2 bases from V and 1 base from J, leaving 5 bases between. Per germline, CDR1 MNHNS and CDR2 SASEGT. CDR3 residues: CASSETGNTEAFF. For the CDR3, the DNA is TGTGCCAGCAGTGAAACGGGGAACACTGAAGCTTTCTTT.

This clone appeared once. This chain connects TRBV6-5 to TRBJ1-2, with 11 bases aligning to TRBD1. J lost 4 bases, V lost 5 bases, and 6 bases had no gene match. Germline assignment: CDR1 MNHEY and CDR2 SVGAGI. This CDR3 comprises 15 residues. CDR3: CASSKPGQGVYGYTF. The CDR3 DNA is TGTGCCAGCAGTAAACCGGGACAGGGGGTCTATGGCTACACCTTC.

This chain connects TRBV6-1 to TRBJ1-2; D is undetermined. CDR1 is MNHNS, CDR2 SASEGT, per germline. V was pared by 2 bases and J by 0 bases, with 7 bases between. The CDR3 runs to 14 residues. The CDR3 sequence: CASSESLTNYGYTF. The DNA for the CDR3 is TGTGCCAGCAGTGAATCACTAACTAACTATGGCTACACCTTC.

The chain has TRBV7-9 and TRBJ1-1, with a tentative D call TRBD1 (5 bases). Germline V gives CDR1 SEHNR, CDR2 FQNEAQ (reference sequence). V lost 7 bases and J lost 1, with 10 bases in between. CDR3 length: 13 residues. The CDR3 sequence: CASTLGGNTEAFF. In DNA, the CDR3 is TGTGCCAGCACCCTGGGGGGGAACACTGAAGCTTTCTTT. The variable domain in full, with the rest retrieved from reference TRBV7-9 and TRBJ1-1, is DTGVSQNPRHKITKRGQNVTFRCDPISEHNRLYWYRQTLGQGPEFLTYFQNEAQLEKSRLLSDRFSAERPKGSFSTLEIQRTEQGDSAMYLCASTLGGNTEAFFGQGTRLTVV.